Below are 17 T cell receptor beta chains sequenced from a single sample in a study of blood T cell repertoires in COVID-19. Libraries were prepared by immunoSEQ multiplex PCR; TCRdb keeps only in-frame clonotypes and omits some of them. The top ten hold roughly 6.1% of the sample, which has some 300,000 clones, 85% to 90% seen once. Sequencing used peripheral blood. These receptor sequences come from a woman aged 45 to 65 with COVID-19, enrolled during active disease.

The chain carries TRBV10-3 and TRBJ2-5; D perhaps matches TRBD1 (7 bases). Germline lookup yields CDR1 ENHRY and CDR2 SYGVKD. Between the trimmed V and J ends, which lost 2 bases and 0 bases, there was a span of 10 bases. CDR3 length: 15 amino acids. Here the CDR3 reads CAISEAGGHQETQYF. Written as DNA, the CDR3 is TGTGCCATCAGTGAGGCAGGGGGGCACCAAGAGACCCAGTACTTC.

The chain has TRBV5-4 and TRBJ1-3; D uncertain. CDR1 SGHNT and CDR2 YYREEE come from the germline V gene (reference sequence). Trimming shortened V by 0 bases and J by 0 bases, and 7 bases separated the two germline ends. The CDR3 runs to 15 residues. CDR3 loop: CASSLALTSGNTIYF. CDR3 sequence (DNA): TGTGCCAGCAGCTTGGCACTCACCTCTGGAAACACCATATATTTT.

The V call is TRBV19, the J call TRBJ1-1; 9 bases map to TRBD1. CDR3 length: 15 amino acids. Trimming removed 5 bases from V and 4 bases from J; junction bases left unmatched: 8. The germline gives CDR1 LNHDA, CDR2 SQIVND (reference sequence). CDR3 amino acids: CASSARQGGGTEAFF. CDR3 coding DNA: TGTGCCAGTAGTGCCAGACAGGGGGGTGGCACTGAAGCTTTCTTT.

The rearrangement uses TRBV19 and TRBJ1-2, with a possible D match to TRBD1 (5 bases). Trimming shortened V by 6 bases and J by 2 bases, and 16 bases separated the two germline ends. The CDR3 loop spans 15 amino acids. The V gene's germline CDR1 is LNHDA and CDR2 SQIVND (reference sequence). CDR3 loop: CASSPAGHRNYGYTF. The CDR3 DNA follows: TGTGCCAGTAGCCCCGCCGGACACAGAAACTATGGCTACACCTTC.

CDR3 DNA sequence: TGTGCCAGCAGCGTAAGAGGGGGAAGGGGTTCCTATGGCTACACCTTC. This translates into CASSVRGGRGSYGYTF. The rearrangement uses TRBV9 and TRBJ1-2, with D possibly being TRBD1 (6 bases). The CDR3 extends over 16 amino acids. The V gene lost 1 base and the J gene lost 4 bases, with 17 bases spanning the gap. Germline V lookup: CDR1 SGDLS, CDR2 YYNGEE. Full variable domain (missing parts from reference TRBV9 and TRBJ1-2): DSGVTQTPKHLITATGQRVTLRCSPRSGDLSVYWYQQSLDQGLQFLIQYYNGEERAKGNILERFSAQQFPDLHSELNLSSLELGDSALYFCASSVRGGRGSYGYTFGSGTRLTVV.

This CDR3 is CASSLLGPLDPMNTEAFF. The CDR3 DNA is TGTGCCAGCTCGCTGTTGGGGCCCCTTGACCCCATGAACACTGAAGCTTTCTTT. This chain joins TRBV18 and TRBJ1-1; D may be TRBD1 (5 bases). The CDR3 contains 18 residues. The V and J ends lost 6 bases and 0 bases respectively, with 23 bases between them. Per germline, CDR1 KGHSH and CDR2 LQKENI.

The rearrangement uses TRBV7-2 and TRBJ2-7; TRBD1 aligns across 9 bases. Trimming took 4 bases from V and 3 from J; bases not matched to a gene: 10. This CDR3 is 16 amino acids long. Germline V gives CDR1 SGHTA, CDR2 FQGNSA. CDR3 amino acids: CASSYSTGTGFYEQYF. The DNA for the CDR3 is TGTGCCAGCAGCTATAGTACCGGGACAGGGTTCTACGAGCAGTACTTC.

The CDR3 DNA follows: TGTGCCAGTAGTATCCGGACAGGGGAGAGCTACACCTTC. It translates to CASSIRTGESYTF. The rearrangement uses TRBV19 and TRBJ1-2; 9 bases align to TRBD1. CDR1 is LNHDA, CDR2 SQIVND, per germline (reference sequence). V lost 3 bases and J lost 9; bases outside the gene matches: 5. The CDR3 sequence is 13 residues long.

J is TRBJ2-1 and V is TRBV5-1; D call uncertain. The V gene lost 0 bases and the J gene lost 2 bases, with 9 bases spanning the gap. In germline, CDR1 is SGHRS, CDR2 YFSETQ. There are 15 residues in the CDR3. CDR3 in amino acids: CASSLEANTYNEQFF. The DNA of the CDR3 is TGCGCCAGCAGCTTGGAAGCGAATACCTACAATGAGCAGTTCTTC.

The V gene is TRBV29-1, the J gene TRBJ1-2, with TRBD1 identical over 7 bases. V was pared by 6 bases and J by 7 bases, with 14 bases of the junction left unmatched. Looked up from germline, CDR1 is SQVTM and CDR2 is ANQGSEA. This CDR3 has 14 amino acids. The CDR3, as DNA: TGCAGCGTGGATTACCGGGACAGAGCTGGTGGCTACACCTTC. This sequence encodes CSVDYRDRAGGYTF.

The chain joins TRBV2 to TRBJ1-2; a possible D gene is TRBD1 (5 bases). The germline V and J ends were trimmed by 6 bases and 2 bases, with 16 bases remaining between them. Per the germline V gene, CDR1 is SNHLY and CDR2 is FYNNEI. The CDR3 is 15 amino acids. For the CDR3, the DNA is TGTGCCAGCAGGGTGACAGCGTATCCAAACTATGGCTACACCTTC. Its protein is CASRVTAYPNYGYTF.

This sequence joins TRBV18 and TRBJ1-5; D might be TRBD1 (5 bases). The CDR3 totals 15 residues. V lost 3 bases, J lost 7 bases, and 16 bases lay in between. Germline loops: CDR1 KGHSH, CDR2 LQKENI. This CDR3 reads CASSPSGTGRQPQHF. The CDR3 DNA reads TGTGCCAGCTCACCTTCCGGGACTGGAAGGCAGCCCCAGCATTTT.

The DNA for the CDR3 is TGTGCCAGCTCACCGCCGGGAGAACATGAAAAACTGTTTTTT. Translating gives CASSPPGEHEKLFF. The chain carries TRBV18 and TRBJ1-4; no clear D gene. Germline V gene lookup returns CDR1 KGHSH and CDR2 LQKENI. This CDR3 has 14 amino acids. Trimming took off 3 bases at V and 6 bases at J, with 11 bases between the two ends.

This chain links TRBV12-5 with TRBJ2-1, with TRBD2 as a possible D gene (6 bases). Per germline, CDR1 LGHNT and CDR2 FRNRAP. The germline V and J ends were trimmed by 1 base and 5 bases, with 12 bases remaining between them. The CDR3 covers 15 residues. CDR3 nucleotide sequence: TGTGCTAGTGGTTTGGGCGCGGGATTGAACAATGAGCAGTTCTTC. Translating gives CASGLGAGLNNEQFF. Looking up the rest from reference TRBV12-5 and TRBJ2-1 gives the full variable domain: DARVTQTPRHKVTEMGQEVTMRCQPILGHNTVFWYRQTMMQGLELLAYFRNRAPLDDSGMPKDRFSAEMPDATLATLKIQPSEPRDSAVYFCASGLGAGLNNEQFFGPGTRLTVL.

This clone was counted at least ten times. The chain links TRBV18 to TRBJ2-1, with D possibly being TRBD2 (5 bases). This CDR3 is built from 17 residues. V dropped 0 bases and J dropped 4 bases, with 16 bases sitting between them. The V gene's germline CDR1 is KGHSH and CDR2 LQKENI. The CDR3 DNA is TGTGCCAGCTCACCACCACTTTCGCTAGCTCTATACAATGAGCAGTTCTTC. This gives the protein CASSPPLSLALYNEQFF.

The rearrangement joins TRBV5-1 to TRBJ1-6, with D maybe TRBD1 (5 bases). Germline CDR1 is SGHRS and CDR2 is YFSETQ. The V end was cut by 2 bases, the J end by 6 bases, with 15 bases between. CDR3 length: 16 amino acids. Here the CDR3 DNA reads TGCGCCAGCAGCTTTACAGGTTCGCCAATTAATTCACCCCTCCACTTT. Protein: CASSFTGSPINSPLHF. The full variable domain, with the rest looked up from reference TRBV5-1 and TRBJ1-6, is KAGVTQTPRYLIKTRGQQVTLSCSPISGHRSVSWYQQTPGQGLQFLFEYFSETQRNKGNFPGRFSGRQFSNSRSEMNVSTLELGDSALYLCASSFTGSPINSPLHFGNGTRLTVT.

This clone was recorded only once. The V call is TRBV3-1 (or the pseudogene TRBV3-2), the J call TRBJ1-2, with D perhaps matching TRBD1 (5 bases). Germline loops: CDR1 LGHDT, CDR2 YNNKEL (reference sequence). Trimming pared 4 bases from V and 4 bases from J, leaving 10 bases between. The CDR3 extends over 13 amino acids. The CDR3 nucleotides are TGTGCCAGCAGCCGGGGGGTCCTCTATGGCTACACCTTC. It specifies CASSRGVLYGYTF.